The rows below give T cell receptor beta chains drawn from one sample of a study of T cell changes during pregnancy in multiple sclerosis. Sequencing used immunoSEQ multiplex PCR; TCRdb keeps in-frame clones, though not all of them. The sample comprises about 55,000 clones, around 90% of which are singletons, and over 0.45% rests with the top ten. This sample comprised CD4+ T cells from peripheral blood mononuclear cells, obtained in the first trimester of pregnancy. The receptors here all came from a female donor with multiple sclerosis, enrolled in a pregnancy study. CDR3s leave out the opening cysteine and the closing phenylalanine or tryptophan.

CDR3: ATRGVGGTDTQY
V: TRBV6-5
J: TRBJ2-3

CDR3: ASTAGVDYEQY
V: TRBV6-5
J: TRBJ2-7

CDR3: ASSLIPGGETQY
V: TRBV7-3
J: TRBJ2-5

CDR3: ASSPSWRETQY
V: TRBV7-3
J: TRBJ2-3

CDR3: ASSPLANEQF
V: TRBV18
J: TRBJ2-1

CDR3: SVESSGGVQTQY
V: TRBV29-1
J: TRBJ2-5

CDR3: ASSQRQSYEQY
V: TRBV4-1
J: TRBJ2-7

CDR3: ASSLSGSGGDTQY
V: TRBV28
J: TRBJ2-3

CDR3: ASSPGSRYNQPQH
V: TRBV18
J: TRBJ1-5

CDR3: ASGAAPLVGGATDTQY
V: TRBV12-5
J: TRBJ2-3

CDR3: ASSPESRGQPQH
V: TRBV18
J: TRBJ1-5

CDR3: ASSITLAGQETQY
V: TRBV28
J: TRBJ2-5

CDR3: ASSLEMNTEAF
V: TRBV7-3
J: TRBJ1-1

CDR3: ASSSIPGINSPLH
V: TRBV7-2
J: TRBJ1-6

CDR3: ASTGETSEAF
V: TRBV2
J: TRBJ1-1

CDR3: ASSPKTSGGFHEQF
V: TRBV7-3
J: TRBJ2-1

CDR3: ASEHEEGTGEF
V: TRBV2
J: TRBJ2-1

CDR3: AIQAGQSNSPLH
V: TRBV10-3
J: TRBJ1-6

CDR3: ASSPGQGGYEQY
V: TRBV19
J: TRBJ2-7

CDR3: ASSEIGIGEQY
V: TRBV25-1
J: TRBJ2-7